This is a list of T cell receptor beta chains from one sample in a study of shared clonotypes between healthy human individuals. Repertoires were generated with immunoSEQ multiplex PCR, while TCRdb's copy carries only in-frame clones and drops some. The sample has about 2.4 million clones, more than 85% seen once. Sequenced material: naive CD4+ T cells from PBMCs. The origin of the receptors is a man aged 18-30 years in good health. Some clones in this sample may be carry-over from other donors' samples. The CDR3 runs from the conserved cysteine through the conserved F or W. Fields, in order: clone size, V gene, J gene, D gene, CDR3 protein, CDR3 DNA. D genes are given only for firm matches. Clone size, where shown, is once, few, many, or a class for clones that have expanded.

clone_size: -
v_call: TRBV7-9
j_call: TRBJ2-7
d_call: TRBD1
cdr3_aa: CASSEEGAPLNYEQYF
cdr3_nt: TGTGCCAGCAGCGAAGAGGGGGCCCCCTTAAACTACGAGCAGTACTTC

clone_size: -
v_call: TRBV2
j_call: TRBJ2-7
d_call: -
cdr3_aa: CASSALTSYSEQYF
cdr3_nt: TGTGCCAGCAGTGCGCTGACTAGTTACAGCGAGCAGTACTTC

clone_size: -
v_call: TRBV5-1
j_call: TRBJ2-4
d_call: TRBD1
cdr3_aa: CASSETQGRRNIQYF
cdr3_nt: TGCGCCAGCAGCGAGACACAGGGGCGAAGGAACATTCAGTACTTC

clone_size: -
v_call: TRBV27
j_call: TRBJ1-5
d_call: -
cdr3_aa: CASSARNQPQHF
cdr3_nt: TGTGCCAGCAGTGCCCGAAATCAGCCCCAGCATTTT

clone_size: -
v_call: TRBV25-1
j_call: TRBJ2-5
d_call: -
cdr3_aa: CASSDLGSQETQYF
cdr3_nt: TGTGCCAGCAGTGACTTGGGCAGTCAAGAGACCCAGTACTTC

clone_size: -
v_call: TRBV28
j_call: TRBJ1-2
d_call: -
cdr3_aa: CASSLVGLYDYTF
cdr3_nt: TGTGCCAGCAGTTTGGTCGGACTCTATGACTACACCTTC

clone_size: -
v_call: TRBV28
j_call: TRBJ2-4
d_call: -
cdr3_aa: CASSLRVWGARGNIQYF
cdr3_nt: TGTGCCAGCAGCTTACGGGTATGGGGGGCGCGGGGAAACATTCAGTACTTC

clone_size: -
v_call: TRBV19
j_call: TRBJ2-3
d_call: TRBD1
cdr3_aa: CASSISPTGLGTDTQYF
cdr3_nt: TGTGCCAGTAGTATATCCCCGACAGGGTTGGGCACAGATACGCAGTATTTT

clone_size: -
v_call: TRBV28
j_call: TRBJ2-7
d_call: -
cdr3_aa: CASRRTDRRATDEQYF
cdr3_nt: TGTGCCAGCAGACGAACGGACAGAAGGGCAACCGACGAGCAGTACTTC

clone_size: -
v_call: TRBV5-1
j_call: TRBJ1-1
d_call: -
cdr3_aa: CASSLGIGDLTEAFF
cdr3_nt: TGCGCCAGCAGCTTGGGAATTGGGGATTTAACTGAAGCTTTCTTT

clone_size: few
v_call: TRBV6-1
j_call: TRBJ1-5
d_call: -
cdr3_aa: CASSEPIRVYQPQHF
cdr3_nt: TGTGCCAGCAGTGAACCGATCAGGGTTTATCAGCCCCAGCATTTT

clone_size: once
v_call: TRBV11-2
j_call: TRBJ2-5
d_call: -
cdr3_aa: CASSPGNQETQYF
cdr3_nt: TGTGCCAGCAGCCCGGGAAACCAAGAGACCCAGTACTTC

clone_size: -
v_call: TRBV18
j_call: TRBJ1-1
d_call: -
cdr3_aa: CASSPRGVGNTEAFF
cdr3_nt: TGTGCCAGCTCACCACGGGGAGTTGGTAACACTGAAGCTTTCTTT

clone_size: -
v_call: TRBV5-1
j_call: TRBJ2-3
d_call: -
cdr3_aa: CASSSSQGGADTQYF
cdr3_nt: TGCGCCAGCAGCTCCTCACAGGGAGGGGCAGATACGCAGTATTTT

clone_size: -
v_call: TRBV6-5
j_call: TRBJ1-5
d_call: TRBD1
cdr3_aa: CASSYIQGGQPQHF
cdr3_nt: TGTGCCAGCAGTTACATTCAGGGGGGACAGCCCCAGCATTTT

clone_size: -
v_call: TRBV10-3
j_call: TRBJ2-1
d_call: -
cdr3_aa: CAISEWQGGSYNEQFF
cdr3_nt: TGTGCCATCAGTGAGTGGCAGGGAGGCTCCTACAATGAGCAGTTCTTC

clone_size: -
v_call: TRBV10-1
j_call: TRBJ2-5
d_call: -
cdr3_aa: CARSVYQETQYF
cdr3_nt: TGCGCCCGAAGCGTGTACCAAGAGACCCAGTACTTC

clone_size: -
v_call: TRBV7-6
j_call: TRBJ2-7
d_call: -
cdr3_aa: CASSLAYSSYEQYF
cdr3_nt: TGTGCCAGCAGCTTAGCGTACAGCTCCTACGAGCAGTACTTC

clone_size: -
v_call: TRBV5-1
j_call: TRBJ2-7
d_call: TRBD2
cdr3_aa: CASRRLAGSYEQYF
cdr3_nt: TGCGCCAGCAGACGACTAGCTGGGTCCTACGAGCAGTACTTC

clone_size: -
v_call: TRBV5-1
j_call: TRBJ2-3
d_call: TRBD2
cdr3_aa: CASSLLAGHTDTQYF
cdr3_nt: TGCGCCAGCAGCTTGCTAGCGGGACACACAGATACGCAGTATTTT

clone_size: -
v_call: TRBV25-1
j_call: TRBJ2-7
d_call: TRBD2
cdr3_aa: CASSTLSGSSYEQYF
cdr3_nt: TGTGCCAGCAGTACTCTGAGCGGGAGCTCCTACGAGCAGTACTTC

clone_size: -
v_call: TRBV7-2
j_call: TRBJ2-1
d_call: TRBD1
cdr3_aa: CASSLGQPHNEQFF
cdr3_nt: TGTGCCAGCAGCTTGGGACAGCCACACAATGAGCAGTTCTTC

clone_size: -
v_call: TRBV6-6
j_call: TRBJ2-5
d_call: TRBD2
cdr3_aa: CASSPRTSGNQETQYF
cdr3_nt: TGTGCCAGCAGTCCCCGGACTAGCGGGAACCAAGAGACCCAGTACTTC

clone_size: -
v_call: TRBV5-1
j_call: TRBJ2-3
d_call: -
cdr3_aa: CASSLVLVTDTQYF
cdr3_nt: TGCGCCAGCAGCTTGGTCCTAGTGACAGATACGCAGTATTTT

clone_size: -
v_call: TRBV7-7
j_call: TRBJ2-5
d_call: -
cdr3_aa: CASSPAGTNEETQYF
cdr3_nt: TGTGCCAGCAGCCCAGCCGGGACAAACGAAGAGACCCAGTACTTC

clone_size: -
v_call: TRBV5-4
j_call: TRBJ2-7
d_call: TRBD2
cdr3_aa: CASSTPGTSGDEQYF
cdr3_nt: TGTGCCAGCAGCACTCCCGGGACTAGCGGCGACGAGCAGTACTTC

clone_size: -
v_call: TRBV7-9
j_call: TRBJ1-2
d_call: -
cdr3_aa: CASSLAAVLDYGYTF
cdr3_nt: TGTGCCAGCAGCTTAGCGGCCGTGCTGGACTATGGCTACACCTTC

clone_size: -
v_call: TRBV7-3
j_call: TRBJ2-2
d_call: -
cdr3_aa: CASSIQGTGELFF
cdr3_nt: TGTGCCAGCAGCATACAGGGAACCGGGGAGCTGTTTTTT

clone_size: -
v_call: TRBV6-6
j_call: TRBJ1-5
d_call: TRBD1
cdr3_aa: CASRPARDRAWQPQHF
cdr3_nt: TGTGCCAGCAGGCCGGCCCGGGACAGGGCCTGGCAGCCCCAGCATTTT

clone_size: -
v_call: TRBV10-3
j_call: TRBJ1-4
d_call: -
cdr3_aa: CAIGSTNEKLFF
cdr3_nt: TGTGCCATCGGGTCAACTAATGAAAAACTGTTTTTT

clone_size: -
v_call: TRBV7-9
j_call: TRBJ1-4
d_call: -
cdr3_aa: CASSLGIANEKLFF
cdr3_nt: TGTGCCAGCAGCTTAGGGATCGCTAATGAAAAACTGTTTTTT

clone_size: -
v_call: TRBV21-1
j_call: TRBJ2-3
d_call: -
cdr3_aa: CASTSSGRISPDTQYF
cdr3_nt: TGTGCCAGCACCTCTAGCGGGAGGATCTCCCCAGATACGCAGTATTTT

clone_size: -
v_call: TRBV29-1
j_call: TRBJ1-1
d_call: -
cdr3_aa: CSGGGQLNTEAFF
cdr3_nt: TGCAGCGGAGGGGGACAATTGAACACTGAAGCTTTCTTT

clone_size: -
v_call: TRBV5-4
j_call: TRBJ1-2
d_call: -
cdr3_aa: CASRERAGDYGYTF
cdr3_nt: TGTGCCAGCAGAGAGAGGGCCGGTGACTATGGCTACACCTTC

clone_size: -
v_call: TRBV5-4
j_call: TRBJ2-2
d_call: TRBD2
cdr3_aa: CASSLVPSGRDPGELFF
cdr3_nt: TGTGCCAGCAGTCTTGTTCCTAGCGGGAGGGATCCCGGGGAGCTGTTTTTT

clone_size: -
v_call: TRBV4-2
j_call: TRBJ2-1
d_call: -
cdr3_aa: CASSPAGPYNEQFF
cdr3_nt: TGTGCCAGCAGCCCGGCGGGGCCCTACAATGAGCAGTTCTTC

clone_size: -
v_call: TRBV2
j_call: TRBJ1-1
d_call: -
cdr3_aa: CASSATANTEAFF
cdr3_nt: TGTGCCAGCAGTGCTACCGCGAACACTGAAGCTTTCTTT

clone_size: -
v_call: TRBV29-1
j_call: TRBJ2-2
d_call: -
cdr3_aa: CSVRGQANTGELFF
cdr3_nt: TGCAGCGTCCGAGGGCAGGCGAACACCGGGGAGCTGTTTTTT

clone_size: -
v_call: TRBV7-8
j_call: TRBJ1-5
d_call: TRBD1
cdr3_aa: CASSPGTGNQPQHF
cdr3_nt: TGTGCCAGCAGCCCCGGGACAGGGAATCAGCCCCAGCATTTT

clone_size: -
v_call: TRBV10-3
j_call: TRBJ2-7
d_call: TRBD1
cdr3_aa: CAISPGTGYIRGQYF
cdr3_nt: TGTGCCATCAGTCCTGGGACAGGGTATATACGAGGGCAGTACTTC